This T cell receptor beta chain was recovered during a study of cytomegalovirus exposure and HLA in healthy donors. Study information: Falling in the Caucasian-associated ancestry cluster were approximately 84% of under 500 genotyped donors. Study findings and constraints: Accurate HLA-A and HLA-B prediction from TCR beta sequences was reported for most subjects. A list of 150 or so TCR beta chains associated with cytomegalovirus was given. CMV serostatus alone was available as immune exposure information.

Turning to this clone: Its specificity is unknown.

The PCR used 60 Vbeta and 13 Jbeta primers. Some clones are missing from TCRdb's copy, which holds only in-frame ones; the method was immunoSEQ multiplex PCR. The sample lists around 150,000 clones, approximately 61% occurring once. The sample was PBMCs. The receptor was derived from a human donor in good health.

The CDR3 sequence is CATRQGAGSYEQYF. CDR3 DNA sequence: TGCGCCACCCGACAGGGGGCTGGGTCCTACGAGCAGTACTTC. This chain uses TRBV5-1 with TRBJ2-5; 10 positions agree with TRBD1. The DNA end is more similar to TRBJ2-7, so the J call may be wrong. The CDR3 is 14 amino acids. The germline CDR1 and CDR2 sequences are SGHRS and YFSETQ.